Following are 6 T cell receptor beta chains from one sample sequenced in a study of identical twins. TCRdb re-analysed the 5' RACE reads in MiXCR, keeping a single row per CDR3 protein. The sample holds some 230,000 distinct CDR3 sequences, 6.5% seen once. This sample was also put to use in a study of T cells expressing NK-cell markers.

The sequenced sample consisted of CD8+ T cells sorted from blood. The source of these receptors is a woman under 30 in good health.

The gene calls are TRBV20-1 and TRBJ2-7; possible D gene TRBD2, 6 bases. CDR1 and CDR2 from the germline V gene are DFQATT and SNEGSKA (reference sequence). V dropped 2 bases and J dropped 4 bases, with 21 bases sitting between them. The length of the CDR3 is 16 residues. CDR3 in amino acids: CSARSVGSPGEYEQYF. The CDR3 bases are TGCAGTGCTAGAAGCGTTGGTAGCCCGGGGGAATACGAGCAGTACTTC.

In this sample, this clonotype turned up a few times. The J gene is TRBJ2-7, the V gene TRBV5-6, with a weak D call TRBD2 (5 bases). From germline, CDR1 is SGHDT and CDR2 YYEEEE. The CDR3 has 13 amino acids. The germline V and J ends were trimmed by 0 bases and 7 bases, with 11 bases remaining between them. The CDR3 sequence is CASSLGWRSEQYF. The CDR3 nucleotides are TGTGCCAGCAGCTTGGGGTGGAGGAGTGAGCAGTACTTC. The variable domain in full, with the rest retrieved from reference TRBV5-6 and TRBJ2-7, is DAGVTQSPTHLIKTRGQQVTLRCSPKSGHDTVSWYQQALGQGPQFIFQYYEEEERQRGNFPDRFSGHQFPNYSSELNVNALLLGDSALYLCASSLGWRSEQYFGPGTRLTVT.

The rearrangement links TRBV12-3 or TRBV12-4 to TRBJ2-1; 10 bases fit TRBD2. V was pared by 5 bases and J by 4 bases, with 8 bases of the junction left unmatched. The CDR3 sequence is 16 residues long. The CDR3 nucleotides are TGTGCCAGCAGTGGTAGCGGGAGGTCGTTATACAATGAGCAGTTCTTC. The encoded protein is CASSGSGRSLYNEQFF.

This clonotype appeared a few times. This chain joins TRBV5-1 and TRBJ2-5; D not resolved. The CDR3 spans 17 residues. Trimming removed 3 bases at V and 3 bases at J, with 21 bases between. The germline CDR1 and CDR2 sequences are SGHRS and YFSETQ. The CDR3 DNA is TGCGCCAGCAGCTCTCCAACTCTTGGGTTGGGCAAAGAGACCCAGTACTTC. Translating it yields CASSSPTLGLGKETQYF.

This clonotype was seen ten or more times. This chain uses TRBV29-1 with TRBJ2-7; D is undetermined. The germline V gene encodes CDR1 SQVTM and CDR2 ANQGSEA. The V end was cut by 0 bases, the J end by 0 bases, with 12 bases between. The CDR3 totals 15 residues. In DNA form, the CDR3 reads TGCAGCGTTGAAGATCCGGGTCAGAGCTCCTACGAGCAGTACTTC. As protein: CSVEDPGQSSYEQYF.

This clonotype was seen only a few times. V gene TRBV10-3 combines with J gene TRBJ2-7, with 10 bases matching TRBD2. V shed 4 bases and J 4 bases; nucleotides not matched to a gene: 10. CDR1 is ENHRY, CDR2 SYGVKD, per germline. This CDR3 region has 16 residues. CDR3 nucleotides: TGTGCCATCAGTGGTCTAGCGGGAGAACGGGCGTACGAGCAGTACTTC. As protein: CAISGLAGERAYEQYF.